The clone carrying this T cell receptor beta chain is labeled as medium-sized. Its antigen is currently unknown. V gave up 0 bases and J gave up 9 bases, with 16 bases separating them. Germline-derived CDR1 and CDR2 are SGDLS and YYNGEE. The length of the CDR3 is 15 residues. TCRdb reprocessed the 5' RACE reads via MiXCR and lists one record per CDR3 protein. The table has several thousand distinct CDR3 sequences, under 9% seen once. This sample is drawn from a study of spatial heterogeneity in lung cancer. Points from the study as a whole: For expanded intratumoral alpha and beta TCRs, counts tracked tumor mutation counts.

The time point is: sample taken at primary tumor resection. Unsorted whole RNA of tumor, nontumor lung or frozen PBMC was sequenced. Here the sequenced sample was lung tumor tissue, taken at surgery. The V call is TRBV9, the J call TRBJ2-4; D is perhaps TRBD1 (6 bases). The sequence derives from a male donor with early-stage non-small cell lung cancer. Here the CDR3 reads CASSVEGHRAGIQYF. Written as DNA, the CDR3 is TGTGCCAGCAGCGTAGAGGGACACCGCGCGGGCATTCAGTACTTC.